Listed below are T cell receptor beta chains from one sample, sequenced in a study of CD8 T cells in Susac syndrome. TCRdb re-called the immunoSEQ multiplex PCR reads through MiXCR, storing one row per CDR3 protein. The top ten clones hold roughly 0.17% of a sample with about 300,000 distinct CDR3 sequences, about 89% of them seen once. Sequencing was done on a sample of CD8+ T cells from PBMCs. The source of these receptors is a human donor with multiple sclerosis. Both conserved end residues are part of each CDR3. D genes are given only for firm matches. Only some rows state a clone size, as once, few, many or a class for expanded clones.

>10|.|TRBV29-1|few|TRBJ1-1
TGCAGCGCGTCGGGGGGTTCGGCTTTCTTT
CSASGGSAFF
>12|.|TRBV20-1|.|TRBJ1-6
TGCAGTGCTGTACCTACAAATTCACCCCTCCACTTT
CSAVPTNSPLHF
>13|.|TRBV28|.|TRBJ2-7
TGTGCCAGCAGTTTAAACACAGCCTACGAGCAGTACTTC
CASSLNTAYEQYF
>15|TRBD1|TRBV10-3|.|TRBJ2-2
TGTGCCATCAGTGAGGGGACAGTTGGTACCGGGGAGCTGTTTTTT
CAISEGTVGTGELFF
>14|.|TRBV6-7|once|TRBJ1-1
TGTGCCAGCAGTTTCGAAGACAGTAACACTGAAGCTTTCTTT
CASSFEDSNTEAFF
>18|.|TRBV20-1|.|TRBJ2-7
TGCAGTGCTAGGGCCGGGCTAGCGCCACGAGTTCCCTCCTACGAGCAGTACTTC
CSARAGLAPRVPSYEQYF
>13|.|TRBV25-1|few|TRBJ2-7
TGTGCCAGCAATTCCGGGGCCGGGGGCGAGCAGTACTTC
CASNSGAGGEQYF
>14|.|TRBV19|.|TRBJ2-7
TGTGCCAGTAGTATAGCTGAGGGGCTCTACGAGCAGTACTTC
CASSIAEGLYEQYF
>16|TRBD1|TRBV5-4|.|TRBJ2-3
TGTGCCAGCAGCTCCAGGACAGGGCGAAGCACAGATACGCAGTATTTT
CASSSRTGRSTDTQYF
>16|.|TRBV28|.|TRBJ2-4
TGTGCCAGCAGTCTGGATGGGGCTTTGGGCAAAAACATTCAGTACTTC
CASSLDGALGKNIQYF
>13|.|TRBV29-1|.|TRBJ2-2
TGCAGCGTTGAACCCGGACAGTCCGGGGAGCTGTTTTTT
CSVEPGQSGELFF
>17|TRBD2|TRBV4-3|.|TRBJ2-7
TGCGCCAGCAGCCAAGGAGTTGTCGGCGGGGGAGTCTACGAGCAGTACTTC
CASSQGVVGGGVYEQYF
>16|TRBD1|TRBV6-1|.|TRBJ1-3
TGTGCCAGCAGTAGTCCGACAGGGGAGGTGGGAAACACCATATATTTT
CASSSPTGEVGNTIYF
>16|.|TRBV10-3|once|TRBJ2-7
TGTGCCATCAGTGAGTCTCCGGGGACACTCTCCTACGAGCAGTACTTC
CAISESPGTLSYEQYF
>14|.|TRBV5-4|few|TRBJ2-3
TGTGCCAGCAGCGGTAATGTGGGCCCAAATACGCAGTATTTT
CASSGNVGPNTQYF
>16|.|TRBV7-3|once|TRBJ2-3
TGTGCCAGCAGCACGAAGGGTAGAACTAGCACAGATACGCAGTATTTT
CASSTKGRTSTDTQYF
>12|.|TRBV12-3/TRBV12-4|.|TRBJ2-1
TGTGCCAGCCAAAAGATCTACAATGAGCAGTTCTTC
CASQKIYNEQFF
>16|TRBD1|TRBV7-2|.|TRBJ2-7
TGTGCCAGCAGCTTCCGACAGGGCAAGCCGTCCTACGAGCAGTACTTC
CASSFRQGKPSYEQYF
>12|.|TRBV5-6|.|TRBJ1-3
TGTGCCAGCAGCTTGATGGAAGGCACCATATATTTT
CASSLMEGTIYF
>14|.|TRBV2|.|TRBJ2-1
TGTGCCAGCAGTGGGGCGGTCCCGTACAATGAGCAGTTCTTC
CASSGAVPYNEQFF
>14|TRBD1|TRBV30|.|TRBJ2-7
TGTGCCTGGAGTGTCATGGGGACAGCGTACGAGCAGTACTTC
CAWSVMGTAYEQYF
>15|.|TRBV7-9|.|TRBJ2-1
TGTGCCAGCAGCTCTAAGACAGGACGGTACAATGAGCAGTTCTTC
CASSSKTGRYNEQFF
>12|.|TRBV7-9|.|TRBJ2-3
TGTGCCAGCAGCCATTCCCCGGATACGCAGTATTTT
CASSHSPDTQYF
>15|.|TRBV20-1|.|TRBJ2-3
TGCAGTGCCACTGGGAGGCTAGGCACAACAGATACGCAGTATTTT
CSATGRLGTTDTQYF
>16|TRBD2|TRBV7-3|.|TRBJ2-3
TGTGCCAGCAGCTTCGGTCTAGCGGGGGCCACAGATACGCAGTATTTT
CASSFGLAGATDTQYF
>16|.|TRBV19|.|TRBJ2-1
TGTGCCAGTAGTCGACCTTCGAGCACCCGGGGCAATGAGCAGTTCTTC
CASSRPSSTRGNEQFF
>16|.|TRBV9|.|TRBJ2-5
TGTGCCAGCAGCCTAACAGGGGAGGGGTACCAAGAGACCCAGTACTTC
CASSLTGEGYQETQYF
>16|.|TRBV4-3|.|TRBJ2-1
TGCGCCAGCAGCCAAAAAGTCCGGAGCTCCTACAATGAGCAGTTCTTC
CASSQKVRSSYNEQFF
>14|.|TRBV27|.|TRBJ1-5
TGTGCCAGCGGTACATTGGGGAGCAATCAGCCCCAGCATTTT
CASGTLGSNQPQHF
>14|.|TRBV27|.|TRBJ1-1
TGTGCCAGCAGTTTCTCGGACACGAACACTGAAGCTTTCTTT
CASSFSDTNTEAFF
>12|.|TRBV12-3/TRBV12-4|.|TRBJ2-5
TGTGCCAGCGGCGGTAGTCAAGAGACCCAGTACTTC
CASGGSQETQYF
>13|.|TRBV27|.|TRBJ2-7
TGTGCCAGCAGCCAACAAGCTGGCTACGAGCAGTACTTC
CASSQQAGYEQYF
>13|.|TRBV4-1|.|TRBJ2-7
TGCGCCAGCAGCCACGGGCCGGGCTACGAGCAGTACTTC
CASSHGPGYEQYF